These 16 T cell receptor beta chains were all obtained from the same sample, sequenced in a study of T cells after yellow fever vaccination. TCRdb redid the calling of the 5' RACE reads with MiXCR, one entry per CDR3 protein. The sample has more than 300,000 distinct CDR3 sequences; 3.5% to 4.5% are singletons. The sample here was PBMCs, taken 15 days after the yellow fever booster vaccination. The receptor source for this set is a man between 18 and 35 years old who received the YFV17D yellow fever vaccine.

This clonotype appeared a single time. For the CDR3, the DNA is TGTGCCAGCAGCAACCCGAACACAGATACGCAGTATTTT. Translated: CASSNPNTDTQYF. The gene calls are TRBV7-3 and TRBJ2-3, with unresolved D. The germline V gene encodes CDR1 SGHTA and CDR2 FQGTGA. CDR3 length: 13 amino acids. Trimming took off 5 bases at V and 2 bases at J, with 8 bases between the two ends.

This clonotype occurred a few times. The chain couples TRBV7-9 to TRBJ2-7; unclear D gene. Trimming removed 5 bases from V and 3 bases from J, with 14 bases in between. The CDR3 contains 14 residues. Germline V CDR1 and CDR2: SEHNR, FQNEAQ (reference sequence). CDR3 DNA sequence: TGTGCCAGCAGCCCCCCCGGCTACAACTACGAGCAGTACTTC. Protein sequence: CASSPPGYNYEQYF.

This clonotype was detected many times. This sequence joins TRBV11-3 and TRBJ2-1; 8 positions match TRBD2. Germline-derived CDR1 and CDR2 are SGHNT and YENEEA. Losses at the gene ends were 4 bases for V and 15 bases for J; bases not matched to a gene: 8. CDR3 size: 12 residues. CDR3 in amino acids: CASSYSGGPLFF. In DNA form, the CDR3 reads TGTGCCAGCAGCTACTCGGGGGGGCCTCTGTTCTTC.

This clonotype was found many times. The chain carries TRBV29-1 and TRBJ2-5; 8 bases are a match to TRBD2. J gave up 4 bases and V 8 bases, and 3 bases lay outside the gene matches. This CDR3 comprises 11 residues. Looked up from germline, CDR1 is SQVTM and CDR2 is ANQGSEA. DNA for the CDR3: TGCAGCTATAGCGGGGCAGAGACCCAGTACTTC. Translating it yields CSYSGAETQYF.

This chain links TRBV6-6 with TRBJ2-7, with 7 bases fitting TRBD2. With 6 bases clipped from V and 1 base from J, the junction kept 6 bases outside the gene matches. The germline V gene has CDR1 MNHNY and CDR2 SVGAGI (reference sequence). This CDR3 is built from 14 residues. This chain's CDR3 is CASRTGTTSYEQYF. Here the CDR3 DNA reads TGTGCCAGCAGAACCGGGACTACTTCCTACGAGCAGTACTTC.

The chain uses TRBV12-2 and TRBJ2-3. TRBV12-2 is given as a pseudogene. The CDR3 sequence is 13 residues long. CDR3 sequence: CASLRLSTDTQYF. The CDR3 nucleotides are TGTGCAAGTCTCAGACTTAGCACAGATACGCAGTATTTT.

This clonotype occurred many times. The V gene is TRBV29-1, the J gene TRBJ2-2, with no clear D. Trimming took off 3 bases at V and 4 bases at J, with 9 bases between the two ends. Germline values: CDR1 SQVTM, CDR2 ANQGSEA. This CDR3 contains 13 residues. The CDR3 here is CSVDGLGTGELFF. The CDR3 region has the DNA TGCAGCGTTGACGGCCTAGGCACCGGGGAGCTGTTTTTT.

The sample holds many counts of this clonotype. The chain has TRBV20-1 and TRBJ1-5, with D possibly being TRBD1 (5 bases). V shed 0 bases and J shed 0 bases, with 9 bases lying between them. This CDR3 comprises 15 residues. Per the germline V gene, CDR1 is DFQATT and CDR2 is SNEGSKA (reference sequence). The DNA of the CDR3 is TGCAGTGCTAGAGAAGCGGGGACTAGCAATCAGCCCCAGCATTTT. Encoded protein: CSAREAGTSNQPQHF.

This clonotype was seen ten or more times. This chain connects TRBV20-1 to TRBJ2-3; TRBD2 is a possible D gene (7 bases). CDR1 is DFQATT, CDR2 SNEGSKA, per germline (reference sequence). V was trimmed by 6 bases and J by 2 bases, leaving 15 bases between them. CDR3 length: 14 residues. Here the CDR3 DNA reads TGCAGTGCGCCTATTCGGGGGGCCACAGATACGCAGTATTTT. Translating it yields CSAPIRGATDTQYF.

This clonotype was observed many times. The chain couples TRBV12-3 or TRBV12-4 to TRBJ2-4, with 11 bases lining up with TRBD1. V lost 6 bases, J lost 8 bases, and 6 bases stayed unmatched. There are 14 residues in the CDR3. The CDR3 here is CASRRTGGLDIQYF. In DNA form, the CDR3 reads TGTGCCAGCAGACGGACAGGGGGCTTGGACATTCAGTACTTC.

This clonotype has at least ten counts. The chain carries TRBV4-1 and TRBJ2-7; D is tentatively TRBD1 or TRBD2 (6 bases each). CDR1 is MGHRA, CDR2 YSYEKL, per germline. The CDR3 loop spans 16 amino acids. V shed 3 bases and J shed 2 bases, with 17 bases lying between them. CDR3 sequence reads: CASSQEGVLPPYEQYF. DNA for the CDR3: TGCGCCAGCAGCCAGGAGGGGGTTCTGCCCCCCTACGAGCAGTACTTC.

This clonotype was observed a handful of times. The V and J genes are TRBV20-1 and TRBJ1-2; maybe TRBD1 (5 bases). The V end lost 3 bases, the J end lost 2 bases, and 13 bases lay between the germline ends. This CDR3 is built from 14 residues. From germline, CDR1 is DFQATT and CDR2 SNEGSKA (reference sequence). CDR3 coding DNA: TGCAGTGCTAGCGCAGGGAGTGCAAACTATGGCTACACCTTC. Encoded protein: CSASAGSANYGYTF.

The chain joins TRBV24-1 to TRBJ2-1, with 11 nucleotides matching TRBD2. Trimming removed 5 bases from V and 4 bases from J; junction bases left unmatched: 6. This CDR3 contains 16 residues. Germline CDR1 and CDR2: KGHDR and SFDVKD. CDR3 nucleotides: TGTGCCACCAGTGCGATCACTAGCGGGGGTTACAATGAGCAGTTCTTC. Translated, it gives CATSAITSGGYNEQFF.

This clonotype was counted many times. The chain has TRBV5-1 and TRBJ2-3; TRBD2 aligns across 8 bases. CDR1 is SGHRS, CDR2 YFSETQ, per germline. This CDR3 has 16 residues. Unmatched junction bases numbered 7, after V lost 4 bases and J lost 0 bases. The CDR3 region is CASSPRGGTSTDTQYF. In DNA form, the CDR3 reads TGCGCCAGCAGCCCCCGGGGGGGCACTAGCACAGATACGCAGTATTTT. The full variable domain, its missing parts supplied by reference TRBV5-1 and TRBJ2-3, is KAGVTQTPRYLIKTRGQQVTLSCSPISGHRSVSWYQQTPGQGLQFLFEYFSETQRNKGNFPGRFSGRQFSNSRSEMNVSTLELGDSALYLCASSPRGGTSTDTQYFGPGTRLTVL.

This chain connects TRBV10-3 to TRBJ1-6, with D perhaps matching TRBD1 (6 bases). CDR1 and CDR2 (germline): ENHRY, SYGVKD. Deletions cut 1 base from V and 0 bases from J, with 10 bases between. The CDR3 is 17 amino acids. The DNA of the CDR3 is TGTGCCATCAGTGAGTTCAGGGGAAGCTCCTATAATTCACCCCTCCACTTT. Translation gives CAISEFRGSSYNSPLHF.

This clonotype was found a few times. The rearrangement links TRBV2 to TRBJ2-7; TRBD1 agrees at 10 bases. CDR1 is SNHLY, CDR2 FYNNEI, per germline. The CDR3 spans 14 residues. J gave up 0 bases and V 7 bases, and 3 bases lay outside the gene matches. CDR3 in amino acids: CASTRTGGSYEQYF. The DNA of the CDR3 is TGTGCCAGCACTCGGACAGGGGGCTCCTACGAGCAGTACTTC. The full variable domain, with the rest looked up from reference TRBV2 and TRBJ2-7, is EPEVTQTPSHQVTQMGQEVILRCVPISNHLYFYWYRQILGQKVEFLVSFYNNEISEKSEIFDDQFSVERPDGSNFTLKIRSTKLEDSAMYFCASTRTGGSYEQYFGPGTRLTVT.